The sequence of this T cell receptor beta chain was determined in a study of T cell repertoires in cytomegalovirus infection (dated by TCRdb to about 2019). Regarding the complete study: The peptide stimulations were aimed at well-studied HLA-B-restricted epitopes as well as recently identified HLA-C-restricted CMV epitopes, whose presentation resists viral immunomodulation. Because public TCR beta signatures pointed to carriage of CMV infection together with the matching HLA type, the HLA type of each donor mattered for the analysis. Overall results and qualifications from the work: The ex vivo response was dominated by HLA-C-restricted CMV-specific TCR beta clonotypes, which also provided the single most frequent clonotype in two of eight donors. In both this cohort and an independent cohort of some 350 donors, the cumulative frequency of public TCR beta family members distinguished carriers of CMV infection plus the relevant HLA type.

Reads for this sample came from an Illumina HiSeq 1500. TCRdb cleaned the public reads at Q25 with fastp, built clones with MiXCR and kept in-frame beta chains. Merged by CDR3 protein, the rows form single entries marked with the most common genes and DNA. The sample has 300,000 to 400,000 distinct CDR3 sequences on record, around a quarter of them singletons. 10% to 15% of the sample goes to the ten largest clones. Sequences ENHRY (CDR1) and SYGVKD (CDR2) are obtained from the germline V gene. Including the terminal cysteine and phenylalanine, the CDR3 comprises 15 residues. This entry keeps only the CDR3 DNA: 45 bases, framed from base 1. Compared with germline, V lacks 5 bases and J lacks 6 bases; bases without a gene match: 10. Concerning this clonotype: No cognate antigen has been identified for it. Qualities for individual bases were not recorded, and no much larger clone is one base off.

The sample's treatment or condition label, in plain terms: in vitro stimulation with specific CMV peptide epitopes to enrich CMV-specific T cells. The V gene is TRBV10-3 and the J gene is TRBJ2-1; 7 bases in the junction line up with TRBD2. Material: cultured PBMCs, obtained from culture after CMV antigen stimulation. This receptor was identified in a human donor in good health (CMV status not recorded). Some clones in this sample may be carry-over from other donors' samples. CDR3 loop: CAISTGTTPRNEQFF. The DNA is as follows: TGTGCCATCAGTACCGGGACTACCCCCCGCAATGAGCAGTTCTTC.